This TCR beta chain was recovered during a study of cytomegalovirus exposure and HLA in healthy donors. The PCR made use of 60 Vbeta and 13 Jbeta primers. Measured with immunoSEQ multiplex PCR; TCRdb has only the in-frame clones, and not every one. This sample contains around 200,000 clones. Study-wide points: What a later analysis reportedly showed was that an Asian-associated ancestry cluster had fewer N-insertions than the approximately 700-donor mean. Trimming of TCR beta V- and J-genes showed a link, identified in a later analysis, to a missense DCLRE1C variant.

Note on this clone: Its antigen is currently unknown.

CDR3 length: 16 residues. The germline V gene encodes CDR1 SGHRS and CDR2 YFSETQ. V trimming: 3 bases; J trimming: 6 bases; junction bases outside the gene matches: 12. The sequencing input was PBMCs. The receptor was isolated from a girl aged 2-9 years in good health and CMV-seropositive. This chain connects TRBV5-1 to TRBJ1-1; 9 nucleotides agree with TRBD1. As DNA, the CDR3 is TGCGCCAGCAGCTCTAACAGGGGGCGCGGGGTCCCTGAAGCTTTCTTT. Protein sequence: CASSSNRGRGVPEAFF. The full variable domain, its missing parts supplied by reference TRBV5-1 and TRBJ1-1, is KAGVTQTPRYLIKTRGQQVTLSCSPISGHRSVSWYQQTPGQGLQFLFEYFSETQRNKGNFPGRFSGRQFSNSRSEMNVSTLELGDSALYLCASSSNRGRGVPEAFFGQGTRLTVV.